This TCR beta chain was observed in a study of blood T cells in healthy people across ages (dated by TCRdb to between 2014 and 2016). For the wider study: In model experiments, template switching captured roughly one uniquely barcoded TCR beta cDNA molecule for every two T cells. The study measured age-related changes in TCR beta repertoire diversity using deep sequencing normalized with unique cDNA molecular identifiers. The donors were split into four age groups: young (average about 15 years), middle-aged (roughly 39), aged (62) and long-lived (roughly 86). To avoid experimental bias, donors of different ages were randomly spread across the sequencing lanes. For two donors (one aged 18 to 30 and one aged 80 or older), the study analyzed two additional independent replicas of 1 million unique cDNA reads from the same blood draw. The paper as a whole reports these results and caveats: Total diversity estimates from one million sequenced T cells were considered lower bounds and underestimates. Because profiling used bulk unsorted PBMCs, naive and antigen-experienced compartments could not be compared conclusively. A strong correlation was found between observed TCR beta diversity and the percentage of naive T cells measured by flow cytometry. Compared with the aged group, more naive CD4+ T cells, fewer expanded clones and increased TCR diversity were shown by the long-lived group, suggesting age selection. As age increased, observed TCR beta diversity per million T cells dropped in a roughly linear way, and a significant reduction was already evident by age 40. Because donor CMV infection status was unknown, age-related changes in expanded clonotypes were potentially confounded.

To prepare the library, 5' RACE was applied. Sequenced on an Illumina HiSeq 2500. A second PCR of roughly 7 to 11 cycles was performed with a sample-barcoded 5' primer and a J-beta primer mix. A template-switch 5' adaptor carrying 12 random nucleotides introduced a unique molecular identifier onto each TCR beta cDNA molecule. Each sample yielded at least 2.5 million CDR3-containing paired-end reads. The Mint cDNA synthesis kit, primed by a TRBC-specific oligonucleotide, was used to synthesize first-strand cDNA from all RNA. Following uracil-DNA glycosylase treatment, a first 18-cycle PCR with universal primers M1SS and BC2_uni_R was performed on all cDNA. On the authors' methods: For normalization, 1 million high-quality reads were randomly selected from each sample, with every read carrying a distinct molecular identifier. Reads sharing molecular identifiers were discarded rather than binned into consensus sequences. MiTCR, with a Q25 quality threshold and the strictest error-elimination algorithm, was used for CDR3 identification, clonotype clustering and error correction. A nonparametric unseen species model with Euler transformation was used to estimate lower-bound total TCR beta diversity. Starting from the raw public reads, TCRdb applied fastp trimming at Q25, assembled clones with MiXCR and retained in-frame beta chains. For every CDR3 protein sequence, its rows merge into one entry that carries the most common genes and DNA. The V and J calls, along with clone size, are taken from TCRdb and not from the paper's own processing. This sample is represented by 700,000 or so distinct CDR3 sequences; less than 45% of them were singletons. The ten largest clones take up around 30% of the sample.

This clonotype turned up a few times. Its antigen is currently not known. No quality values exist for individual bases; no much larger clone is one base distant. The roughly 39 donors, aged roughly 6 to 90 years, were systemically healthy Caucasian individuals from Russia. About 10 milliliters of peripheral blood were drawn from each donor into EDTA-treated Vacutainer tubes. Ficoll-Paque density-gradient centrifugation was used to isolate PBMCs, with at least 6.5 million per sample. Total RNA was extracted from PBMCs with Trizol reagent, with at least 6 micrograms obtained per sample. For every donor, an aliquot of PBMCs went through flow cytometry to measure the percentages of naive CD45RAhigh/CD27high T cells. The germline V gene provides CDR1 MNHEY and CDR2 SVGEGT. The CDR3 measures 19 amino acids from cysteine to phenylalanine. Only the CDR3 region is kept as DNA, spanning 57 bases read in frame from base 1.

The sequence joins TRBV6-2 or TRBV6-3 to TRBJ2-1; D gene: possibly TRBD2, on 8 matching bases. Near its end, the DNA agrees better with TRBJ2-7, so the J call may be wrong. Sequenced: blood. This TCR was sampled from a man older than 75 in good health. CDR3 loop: CASSYAPGRGLAGLNEQYF. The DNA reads TGTGCCAGCAGTTACGCCCCGGGGAGGGGGCTAGCGGGCCTCAACGAGCAGTACTTC.